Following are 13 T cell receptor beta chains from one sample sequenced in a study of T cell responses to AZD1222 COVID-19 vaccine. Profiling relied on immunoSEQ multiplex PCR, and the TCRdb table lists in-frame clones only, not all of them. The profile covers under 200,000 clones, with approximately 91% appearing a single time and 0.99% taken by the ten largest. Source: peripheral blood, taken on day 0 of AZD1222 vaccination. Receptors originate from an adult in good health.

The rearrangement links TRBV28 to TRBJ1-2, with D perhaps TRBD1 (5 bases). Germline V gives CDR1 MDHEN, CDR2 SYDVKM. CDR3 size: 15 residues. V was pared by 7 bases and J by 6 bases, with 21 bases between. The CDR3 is CASIPHRRGGDGYTF. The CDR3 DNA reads TGTGCCAGCATTCCGCACAGGCGAGGAGGGGATGGCTACACCTTC.

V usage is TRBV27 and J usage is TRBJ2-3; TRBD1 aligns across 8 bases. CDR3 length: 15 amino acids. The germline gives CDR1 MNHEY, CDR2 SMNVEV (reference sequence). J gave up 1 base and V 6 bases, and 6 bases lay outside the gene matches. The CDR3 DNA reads TGTGCCAGCAGACTAACAGGGGGTCGCACAGATACGCAGTATTTT. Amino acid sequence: CASRLTGGRTDTQYF.

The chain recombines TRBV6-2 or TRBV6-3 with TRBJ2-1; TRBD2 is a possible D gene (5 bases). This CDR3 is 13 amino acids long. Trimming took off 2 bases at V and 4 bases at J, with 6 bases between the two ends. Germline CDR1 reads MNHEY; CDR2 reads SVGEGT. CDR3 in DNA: TGTGCCAGCAGTTACCGGACTTACAATGAGCAGTTCTTC. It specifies CASSYRTYNEQFF.

Here the CDR3 DNA reads TGTGCCAGCAGCCAAACCCGGGTTAGCTACACCTTC. It is translated as CASSQTRVSYTF. The chain joins TRBV12-3 or TRBV12-4 to TRBJ1-2; no clear D. The CDR3 has 12 residues. V gave up 6 bases and J gave up 9 bases, with 14 bases separating them.

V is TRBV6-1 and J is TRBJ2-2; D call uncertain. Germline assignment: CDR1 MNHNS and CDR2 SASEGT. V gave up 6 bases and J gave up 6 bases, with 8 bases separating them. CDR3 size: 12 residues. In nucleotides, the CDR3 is TGTGCCAGCAGCCTCCCGTCCGGGGAGCTGTTTTTT. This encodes CASSLPSGELFF.

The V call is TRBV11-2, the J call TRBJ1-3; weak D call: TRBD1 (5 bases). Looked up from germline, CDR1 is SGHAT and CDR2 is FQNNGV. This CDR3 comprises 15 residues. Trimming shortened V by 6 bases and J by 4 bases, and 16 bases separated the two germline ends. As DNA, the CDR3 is TGTGCCAGCAGTAGAGGGCGGGGGAGAGGAAACACCATATATTTT. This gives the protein CASSRGRGRGNTIYF. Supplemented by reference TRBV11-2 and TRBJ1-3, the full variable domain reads EAGVAQSPRYKIIEKRQSVAFWCNPISGHATLYWYQQILGQGPKLLIQFQNNGVVDDSQLPKDRFSAERLKGVDSTLKIQPAKLEDSAVYLCASSRGRGRGNTIYFGEGSWLTVV.

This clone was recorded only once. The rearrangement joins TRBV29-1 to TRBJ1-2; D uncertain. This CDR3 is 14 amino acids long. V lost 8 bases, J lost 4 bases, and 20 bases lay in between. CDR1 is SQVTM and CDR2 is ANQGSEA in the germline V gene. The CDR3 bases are TGCAGCTTCTTCCCCTCCGAGAGCGGCTATGGCTACACCTTC. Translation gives CSFFPSESGYGYTF.

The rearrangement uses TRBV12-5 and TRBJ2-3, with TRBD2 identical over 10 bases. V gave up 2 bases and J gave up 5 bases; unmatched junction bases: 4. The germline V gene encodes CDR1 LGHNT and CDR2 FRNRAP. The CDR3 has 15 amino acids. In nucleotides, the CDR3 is TGTGCTAGTGGTTTGAGCGGGGGGGCTTTAGATACGCAGTATTTT. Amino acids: CASGLSGGALDTQYF.

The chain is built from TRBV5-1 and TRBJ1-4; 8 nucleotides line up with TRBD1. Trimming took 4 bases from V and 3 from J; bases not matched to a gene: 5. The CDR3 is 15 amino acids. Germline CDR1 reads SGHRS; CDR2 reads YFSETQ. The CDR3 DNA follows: TGCGCCAGCAGCGGACAGGGTTCCGCTAATGAAAAACTGTTTTTT. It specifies CASSGQGSANEKLFF. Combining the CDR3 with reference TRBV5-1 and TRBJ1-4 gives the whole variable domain KAGVTQTPRYLIKTRGQQVTLSCSPISGHRSVSWYQQTPGQGLQFLFEYFSETQRNKGNFPGRFSGRQFSNSRSEMNVSTLELGDSALYLCASSGQGSANEKLFFGSGTQLSVL.

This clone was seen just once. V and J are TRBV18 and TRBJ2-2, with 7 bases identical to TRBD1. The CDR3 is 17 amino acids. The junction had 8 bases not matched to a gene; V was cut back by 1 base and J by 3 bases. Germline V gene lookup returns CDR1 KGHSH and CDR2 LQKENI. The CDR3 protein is CASSPQLTGADTGELFF. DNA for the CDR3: TGTGCCAGCTCACCACAGCTAACAGGGGCTGACACCGGGGAGCTGTTTTTT.

CDR3 amino acids: CASSFGGRAEAFF. The CDR3 DNA reads TGTGCCAGCAGTTTTGGGGGTCGCGCTGAAGCTTTCTTT. This rearrangement joins TRBV12-3 or TRBV12-4 to TRBJ1-1; a possible D gene is TRBD1 (5 bases). This CDR3 has 13 residues. V was trimmed by 3 bases and J by 6 bases, leaving 11 bases between them.

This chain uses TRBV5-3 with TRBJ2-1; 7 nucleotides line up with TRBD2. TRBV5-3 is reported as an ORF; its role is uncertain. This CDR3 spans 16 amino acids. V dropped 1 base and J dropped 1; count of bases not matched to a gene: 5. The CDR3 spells CARSLTSERSYNEQFF. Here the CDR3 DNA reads TGTGCCAGAAGCTTGACTAGCGAACGTTCCTACAATGAGCAGTTCTTC.

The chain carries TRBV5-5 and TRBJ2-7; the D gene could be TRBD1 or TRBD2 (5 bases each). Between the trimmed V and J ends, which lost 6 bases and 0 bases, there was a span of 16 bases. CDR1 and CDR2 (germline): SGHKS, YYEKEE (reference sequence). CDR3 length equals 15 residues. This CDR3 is CASTQLGTSSYEQYF. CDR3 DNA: TGTGCCAGCACCCAATTGGGGACGAGCTCCTACGAGCAGTACTTC.